This TCR beta chain came from a study of shared clonotypes between healthy human individuals. For the study at large: The cohort comprised a couple of women and a few men. Their ages spanned 18 to 49 years. Study-wide findings and caveats: Rarefaction demonstrated incomplete sorted-subset sequencing despite large depth. Memory subsets had estimated richness that was generally smaller than that of naive subsets.

Assay used: immunoSEQ multiplex PCR; TCRdb lists only in-frame clones, some missing. This sample has 300,000 to 400,000 clones, with roughly 91% found just once. CD45RO+ cells and CCR7-negative CD45RA+ TemRA cells were combined as CD8 memory. In the case of this clone: Its antigen remains unknown.

V was clipped by 3 bases and J by 5 bases, with 7 bases between them. Germline V gene sequence: CDR1 MDHEN, CDR2 SYDVKM. The CDR3 is 12 residues long. Sequencing used memory CD8+ T cells sorted from blood. Documented subset: CD45RO+ cells pooled with CCR7-negative TemRA cells. This receptor was identified in a man aged 18-30 years in good health. The chain is built from TRBV28 and TRBJ2-5; no clear D. In nucleotides, the CDR3 is TGTGCCAGCAGTTTTATCTCGGAGACCCAGTACTTC. Translated, it gives CASSFISETQYF. Full variable domain (rest looked up from reference TRBV28 and TRBJ2-5): DVKVTQSSRYLVKRTGEKVFLECVQDMDHENMFWYRQDPGLGLRLIYFSYDVKMKEKGDIPEGYSVSREKKERFSLILESASTNQTSMYLCASSFISETQYFGPGTRLLVL.